The sequence of this T cell receptor beta chain was determined in a study of shared clonotypes between healthy human individuals. Method: immunoSEQ multiplex PCR; TCRdb's copy keeps in-frame clones and lacks some. The sample has 2 million to 2.5 million clones; under 97% are singletons. The V end lost 2 bases, the J end lost 2 bases, and 12 bases lay between the germline ends. The germline gives CDR1 KGHSH, CDR2 LQKENI. The CDR3 totals 15 residues. The TCR originated in a man between 18 and 29 years old in good health. V gene TRBV18 combines with J gene TRBJ2-5; D is ambiguous. The sample consisted of naive CD4+ T cells sorted from blood. Noted subset: CD45RA+ positively selected. The CDR3 DNA follows: TGTGCCAGCTCACCAGGTTCCCTTAGGCAAGAGACCCAGTACTTC. Its protein is CASSPGSLRQETQYF. The full variable domain, completed using reference TRBV18 and TRBJ2-5, is NAGVMQNPRHLVRRRGQEARLRCSPMKGHSHVYWYRQLPEEGLKFMVYLQKENIIDESGMPKERFSAEFPKEGPSILRIQQVVRGDSAAYFCASSPGSLRQETQYFGPGTRLLVL.